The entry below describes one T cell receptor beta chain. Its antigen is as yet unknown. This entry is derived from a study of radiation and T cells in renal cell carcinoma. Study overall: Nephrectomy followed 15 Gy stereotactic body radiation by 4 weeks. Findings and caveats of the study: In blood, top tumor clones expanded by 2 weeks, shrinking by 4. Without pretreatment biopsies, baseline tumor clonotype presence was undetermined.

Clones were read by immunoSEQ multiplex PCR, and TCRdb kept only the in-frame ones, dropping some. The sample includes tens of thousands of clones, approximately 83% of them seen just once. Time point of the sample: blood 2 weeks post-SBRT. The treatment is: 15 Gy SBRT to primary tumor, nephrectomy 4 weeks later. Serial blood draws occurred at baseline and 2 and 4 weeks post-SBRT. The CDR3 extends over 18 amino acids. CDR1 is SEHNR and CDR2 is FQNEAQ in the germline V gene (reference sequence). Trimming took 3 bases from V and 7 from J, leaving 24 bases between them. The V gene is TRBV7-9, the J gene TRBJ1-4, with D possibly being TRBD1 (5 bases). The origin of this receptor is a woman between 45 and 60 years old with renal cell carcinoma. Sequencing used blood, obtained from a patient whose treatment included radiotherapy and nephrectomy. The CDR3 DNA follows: TGTGCCAGCAGCTTTATGGACACCCGGTCTGGGTGGCGTGAAAAACTGTTTTTT. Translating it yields CASSFMDTRSGWREKLFF.